This T cell receptor beta chain was documented in a study of cytomegalovirus exposure and HLA in healthy donors. PCR involved 60 Vbeta and 13 Jbeta primers. Some clones are missing from TCRdb's copy, which holds only in-frame ones; the method was immunoSEQ multiplex PCR. The sample holds 100,000 to 120,000 clones, over 60% seen once. Whole-study results and caveats: The likely origin of a cluster of highly shared sequence variants was a sequencing artifact. Researchers counted around 180 TCR beta chains as cytomegalovirus-associated.

A note on this clone: The target antigen is unknown.

CDR1 is MNHNS, CDR2 SASEGT, per germline. There are 15 residues in the CDR3. The junction had 1 base not matched to a gene; V was cut back by 0 bases and J by 4 bases. The TCR was taken from a woman aged 60 to 75 in good health and CMV-seropositive. J is TRBJ2-1 and V is TRBV6-1; 9 positions agree with TRBD1. Material: PBMCs. CDR3 in DNA: TGTGCCAGCAGTGAAGCCGGACAGGGGTACAATGAGCAGTTCTTC. Translating it yields CASSEAGQGYNEQFF.